Below are 17 T cell receptor beta chains sequenced from a single sample in a study of human T cells and chemical hapten exposure. From the RACE reads, TCRdb called clonotypes with MiXCR, one entry per CDR3 protein. The table includes roughly 100,000 distinct CDR3 sequences, less than 45% detected once. Time point noted: patch test 3, about 24 weeks after DPC sensitization. Sample treatment: therapeutic diphenylcyclopropenone sensitization with weekly scalp DPC. Sequencing was performed on whole blood, taken in connection with sensitization to the hapten diphenylcyclopropenone (DPC). These receptors were collected from a man in his forties or fifties with alopecia areata. Some clones in this sample may be carry-over from other donors' samples.

The CDR3 nucleotides are TGCAGCGTAGGGGGGGCGAACTATGGCTACACCTTC. It encodes CSVGGANYGYTF. V and J are TRBV29-1 and TRBJ1-2, with D maybe TRBD1 (6 bases). The V gene lost 6 bases and the J gene lost 2 bases, with 10 bases spanning the gap. This CDR3 is 12 amino acids long. The V gene's germline CDR1 is SQVTM and CDR2 ANQGSEA.

The V gene is TRBV29-1, the J gene TRBJ2-7; D gene unclear. The V end lost 0 bases, the J end lost 6 bases, and 9 bases lay between the germline ends. Germline V gene lookup returns CDR1 SQVTM and CDR2 ANQGSEA. The CDR3 sequence is 12 residues long. This CDR3 is CSVEDVNFEQYV. The CDR3 DNA is TGCAGCGTTGAAGATGTGAATTTCGAGCAGTACGTC.

This chain connects TRBV18 to TRBJ2-7; no firm D call. V lost 0 bases and J lost 5, with 11 bases in between. Germline CDR1 reads KGHSH; CDR2 reads LQKENI. The length of the CDR3 is 14 residues. The CDR3 sequence is CASSPPFASDEQYV. The CDR3 nucleotides read TGTGCCAGCTCACCACCCTTCGCCAGTGACGAGCAGTACGTC.

Only a few counts were recorded for this clonotype. The chain is built from TRBV5-1 and TRBJ1-4; 7 bases are a match to TRBD1. Looked up from germline, CDR1 is SGHRS and CDR2 is YFSETQ. CDR3 length: 13 amino acids. V lost 5 bases, J lost 11 bases, and 9 bases stayed unmatched. The CDR3 DNA reads as TGCGCCAGCAGACGCGTTACAGGGGAGAAACTGTTTTTT. Its protein product is CASRRVTGEKLFF. The whole variable domain, remainder taken from reference TRBV5-1 and TRBJ1-4, is KAGVTQTPRYLIKTRGQQVTLSCSPISGHRSVSWYQQTPGQGLQFLFEYFSETQRNKGNFPGRFSGRQFSNSRSEMNVSTLELGDSALYLCASRRVTGEKLFFGSGTQLSVL.

This clonotype was detected a few times. The chain employs TRBV20-1 and TRBJ1-1, with D perhaps TRBD1 (5 bases). V dropped 6 bases and J dropped 0 bases, with 11 bases sitting between them. Germline V CDR1 and CDR2: DFQATT, SNEGSKA (reference sequence). There are 13 residues in the CDR3. The DNA for the CDR3 is TGCAGTGCCCCGGGGCTTTTGAACACTGAAGCTTTCTTT. Protein: CSAPGLLNTEAFF.

The V call is TRBV11-3, the J call TRBJ2-3; 9 nucleotides agree with TRBD1. The CDR3 contains 15 residues. The germline V gene encodes CDR1 SGHNT and CDR2 YENEEA. After removal of 6 bases from V and 4 bases from J, the junction contained 8 bases not matched to a gene. CDR3 region: CASREGQGVADTQYF. The CDR3 coding sequence is TGTGCCAGCAGAGAGGGACAGGGCGTCGCAGATACGCAGTATTTT. The full variable domain, completed using reference TRBV11-3 and TRBJ2-3, is EAGVVQSPRYKIIEKKQPVAFWCNPISGHNTLYWYLQNLGQGPELLIRYENEEAVDDSQLPKDRFSAERLKGVDSTLKIQPAELGDSAVYLCASREGQGVADTQYFGPGTRLTVL.

The sample holds a few counts of this clonotype. CDR3 protein: CASILFWGDCTDTQYF. The CDR3 nucleotides read TGTGCCAGCATTCTGTTTTGGGGAGATTGCACAGATACGCAGTATTTT. The chain recombines TRBV12-3 or TRBV12-4 with TRBJ2-3; D is perhaps TRBD2 (5 bases). Trimming stripped 7 bases from V and 1 base from J, with 18 bases between. This CDR3 has 16 amino acids.

This clonotype showed up just a few times. The chain carries TRBV7-3 and TRBJ2-1, with a possible D match to TRBD2 (5 bases). The CDR3 has 17 residues. The germline V gene encodes CDR1 SGHTA and CDR2 FQGTGA. The ends were cut back, 0 bases at V and 0 bases at J, with 12 bases in the middle. CDR3 residues: CASSLTLRVSSYNEQFF. The DNA for the CDR3 is TGTGCCAGCAGCTTAACTTTGCGGGTTAGCTCCTACAATGAGCAGTTCTTC.

J is TRBJ2-5 and V is TRBV29-1; D is possibly TRBD1 (5 bases). CDR3 length equals 11 residues. V was cut by 6 bases and J by 4 bases, with 9 bases left in between. Germline-derived CDR1 and CDR2 are SQVTM and ANQGSEA. The CDR3 DNA reads as TGCAGCGTGGTTAGGGGAGAGACCCAGTACTTC. It encodes CSVVRGETQYF.

Points on this clonotype: Given the absence of the conserved phenylalanine or tryptophan at the CDR3 end, a read error is likely. The chain has TRBV14 and TRBJ2-3; D might be TRBD2 (6 bases). V was clipped by 5 bases and J by 3 bases, with 18 bases between them. The CDR3 extends over 16 amino acids. Per germline, CDR1 SGHDN and CDR2 FVKESK. The CDR3 reads CASSIRARGGTDTQYL. For the CDR3, the DNA is TGTGCCAGCAGCATAAGAGCGAGGGGAGGAACAGATACGCAGTATCTT.

The J gene is TRBJ2-4, the V gene TRBV3-2; TRBD1 is the table's D call, not checked against the DNA. TRBV3-2 is assigned pseudogene status. The CDR3 is made up of 18 amino acids. CDR3 nucleotide sequence: TGTGCCAGCAGCCGCAAGAAGCGCCTTAAGGTAGCCAAAAACATTCAGTACTTC. It encodes CASSRKKRLKVAKNIQYF.

The chain is built from TRBV12-3 or TRBV12-4 and TRBJ2-3; the match to TRBD2 covers 7 bases. The CDR3 sequence is 14 residues long. Trimming removed 5 bases from V and 1 base from J; junction bases left unmatched: 3. This chain's CDR3 is CASSLGGGTDTQYF. In DNA, the CDR3 is TGTGCCAGCAGTCTGGGGGGGGGCACAGATACGCAGTATTTT.

The chain recombines TRBV7-8 with TRBJ2-1; D might be TRBD2 (6 bases). This CDR3 region has 13 residues. In germline, CDR1 is SGHVS, CDR2 FQNEAQ. Between the trimmed V and J ends, which lost 8 bases and 4 bases, there was a span of 12 bases. The CDR3 DNA is TGTGCCAGCGAAAAGGGAGGTTACAATGAGCAGTTCTTC. This codes for CASEKGGYNEQFF. The whole variable domain, filled in from reference TRBV7-8 and TRBJ2-1, reads GAGVSQSPRYKVAKRGQDVALRCDPISGHVSLFWYQQALGQGPEFLTYFQNEAQLDKSGLPSDRFFAERPEGSVSTLKIQRTQQEDSAVYLCASEKGGYNEQFFGPGTRLTVL.

This clonotype was seen more than once but under ten times. This chain links TRBV28 with TRBJ2-5, with D possibly being TRBD2 (6 bases). V was cut by 6 bases and J by 1 base, with 18 bases left in between. Germline lookup yields CDR1 MDHEN and CDR2 SYDVKM. The CDR3 is 16 residues long. The CDR3: CASSRPGRGSQETQYF. DNA of the CDR3: TGTGCCAGCAGCCGCCCCGGGAGAGGGTCCCAAGAGACCCAGTACTTC.

This chain links TRBV28 with TRBJ2-5; 8 bases are a match to TRBD1. This CDR3 spans 17 amino acids. The V gene's germline CDR1 is MDHEN and CDR2 SYDVKM. Germline trimming cut 4 bases from V and 3 bases from J; bases unmatched to any gene: 13. CDR3 bases: TGTGCCAGCAGTTCTTGGTCCGGGACAGGCTTCGAAGAGACCCAGTACTTC. This codes for CASSSWSGTGFEETQYF.

The V and J genes are TRBV20-1 and TRBJ2-3, with D possibly being TRBD1 or TRBD2 (5 bases each). The CDR3 is 15 residues long. The V and J ends lost 3 bases and 5 bases respectively, with 18 bases between them. Germline V gene sequence: CDR1 DFQATT, CDR2 SNEGSKA (reference sequence). CDR3 bases: TGCAGTGCTAGCGAAAACCGGGACCACCTAGATACGCAGTATTTT. Protein: CSASENRDHLDTQYF.

The table lists this clonotype with a few counts. The rearrangement uses TRBV5-1 and TRBJ2-7; 10 nucleotides agree with TRBD1. Germline V gene data show CDR1 as SGHRS and CDR2 as YFSETQ. The CDR3 is 13 amino acids. With 3 bases clipped from V and 7 bases from J, the junction kept 4 bases outside the gene matches. CDR3 sequence reads: CASSSDRGQEQYV. The CDR3 DNA is TGCGCCAGCAGCTCCGACAGGGGGCAAGAGCAGTACGTC.